This T cell receptor (beta chain) was obtained from a study of blood T cell repertoires in COVID-19. Looking at the study overall: Both acute and convalescent COVID-19 samples were obtained from the United States, Italy and Spain. PBMCs, B-cell-depleted T cells, or T cells provided the cDNA or gDNA that made up the material.

Methods used by the authors: Nucleated cell number was recorded as an estimate derived from reference gene primer amplification. TCRdb's table, derived via immunoSEQ multiplex PCR, lists solely in-frame clones and lacks some. Clonal size and the V and J genes are those of that table, whereas D and trimming came from the DNA. The data contain about 110,000 clones, approximately 82% of them singletons. Unmatched junction bases numbered 6, after V lost 1 base and J lost 3 bases. CDR3 size: 15 residues. Germline V lookup: CDR1 SGHAT, CDR2 FQNNGV. The TCR sequence derives from a woman of 80 years or more with acute or convalescent COVID-19. The material sequenced was peripheral blood. The V and J genes are TRBV11-2 and TRBJ2-7; TRBD1 aligns across 7 bases. The CDR3 region is CASSLVRGGGYEQYF. The CDR3 DNA follows: TGTGCCAGCAGCTTAGTCCGAGGGGGCGGCTACGAGCAGTACTTC.